The clone carrying this T cell receptor (beta chain) has a handful of counts. Its antigen is unidentified. Germline V lookup: CDR1 LNHDA, CDR2 SQIVND (reference sequence). V lost 1 base and J lost 1, with 10 bases in between. CDR3 length: 15 residues. This sample is part of a study of cytomegalovirus exposure and HLA in healthy donors. Looking at the study overall: Prior work identified 95 million to 120 million unique TCR beta sequences in roughly 180 million T cells.

PCR primers comprised 60 Vbeta and 13 Jbeta primers. The protocol was immunoSEQ multiplex PCR, while the TCRdb copy is restricted to in-frame clones and leaves out a portion. The table includes some 120,000 clones, 15% detected once. Study-wide results and limits: Roughly even sequencing depth across donors was the assumption behind the presence/absence analyses.

The TCR originated in a woman aged 18-29 years in good health and CMV-seronegative. The V call is TRBV19, the J call TRBJ2-5, with D possibly matching TRBD1 (5 bases). Sequences were obtained from PBMCs. The CDR3 sequence: CASSIVDSSQETQYF. The CDR3 coding sequence is TGTGCCAGTAGTATAGTCGACAGCTCCCAAGAGACCCAGTACTTC.